Sequencing of this TCR beta chain was carried out in a study of T cell responses to AZD1222 COVID-19 vaccine. Profiled with immunoSEQ multiplex PCR; TCRdb holds only in-frame clones, not every one. Of more than 85,000 clones in the sample, 80% to 90% were seen once. The study's findings and limits: Spike-specific TCR breadth rose after two AZD1222 doses, and depth rose as well. Vaccine-associated CD4 TCRs spanned spike, dominant at 160-218 and 743-854.

Germline V gene sequence: CDR1 SQVTM, CDR2 ANQGSEA. V shed 4 bases and J 0 bases; nucleotides not matched to a gene: 0. This CDR3 has 12 amino acids. Pooled samples include second doses given at about 4 or 12 weeks. This clone was picked up one time. Antigen specificity is unknown. Here the sequenced sample was peripheral blood, taken 28 days after the second AZD1222 dose. V and J are TRBV29-1 and TRBJ2-7; 7 nucleotides agree with TRBD1. This sequence originates from an adult who received the AZD1222 COVID-19 vaccine. Written as DNA, the CDR3 is TGCAGCGTTGGGACAGGCTCCTACGAGCAGTACTTC. Translation gives CSVGTGSYEQYF.